This TCR beta chain was found in a study of control samples from healthy donors and cancer patients. Between the trimmed V and J ends, which lost 6 bases and 0 bases, there was a span of 9 bases. This CDR3 has 13 amino acids. Germline V lookup: CDR1 MDHEN, CDR2 SYDVKM. Sequencing was performed with immunoSEQ multiplex PCR; in TCRdb, only in-frame clones are kept and a portion is missing. Among 110,000 to 150,000 clones listed, around nine tenths were seen once. This receptor was taken from a man aged 25 to 40 in good health. The chain is built from TRBV28 and TRBJ2-7; D gene uncertain. The sequencing sample was made of blood. The CDR3 nucleotides are TGTGCCAGCAGGACGGGTAACTCCTACGAGCAGTACTTC. Protein sequence: CASRTGNSYEQYF.